Listed here is a single T cell receptor beta chain. This clonotype was seen ten or more times. It has no known antigen specificity. Per-nucleotide qualities are absent, and no much larger clonotype sits a single base away. For repertoire sequencing, the TCR beta CDR3 regions were amplified from RNA transcripts. The first round of RT-PCR was done with HTBI primers and the Qiagen OneStep RT-PCR kit, and was followed by a second round of multiplex PCR, then size selection and purification. The libraries underwent paired-end sequencing with 100 bp reads on an Illumina HiSeq2000. The source study handled its data this way. SOAPnuke was used to process the reads, removing any read that contained adapters or uncalled bases, had a mean Phred below 15, or lacked an exact match to the constant primer or identifier. High-quality paired reads were merged with COPE v1.2.5. Unique nucleotide sequences were defined as clonotypes and aligned to IMGT TRB V, D and J references using MiTCR v1.1. Only V-J combinations with frequency above 0.0001 were analysed, covering over 98% of repertoires. A TCR clonal expansion and chaos score per V-J combination was defined as the ratio of F50 clonal expansion to chaos observed in the TCRdist matrix. Welch's t-statistics and random forest were used to narrow the features down to around 13 V-J combinations, which were then fed into a naive Bayes classifier. Thyroid-blood repertoire similarity was quantified with the Morisita-Horn index. Through fastp at Q25 and MiXCR, TCRdb rebuilt clones from the public reads, retaining in-frame beta chains. Under each unique CDR3 protein, matching rows form one entry showing the most common genes and DNA. TCRdb's processing, not the authors' own work, is the source of the V and J calls. Present in this sample are 650,000 to 900,000 distinct CDR3 sequences, 40% of which were seen just once. The biggest ten clones account for around 40% of the sample.

The ophthalmopathy patients had moderately to severely active disease, with a Clinical Activity Score of 3 or higher, a NOSPECS grade of 4 or higher, and a disease duration of less than 3 months. Patients with other autoimmune diseases, uncontrolled infections, pregnancy or lactation were excluded from the study. Clinical symptoms, serum thyroxine, TRAb, thyroid ultrasound and orbital computed tomography were used for diagnosis. Using Ficoll-Paque density gradient centrifugation, PBMCs were isolated from 10 ml of fresh peripheral blood. Total RNA was extracted using Trizol reagent, and RNA quality was checked on an Agilent 2100 Bioanalyzer. The junction shows trimming of 4 bases on V and 2 bases on J, plus 9 bases between the germline ends. From its cysteine to its phenylalanine, the CDR3 spans 15 amino acids. The DNA shown is the 45-base CDR3, in frame from base 1. CDR1 and CDR2, per the germline V gene (reference sequence), are SEHNR and FQNEAQ.

The sample originates from a study of Graves' ophthalmopathy and Graves' hyperthyroidism listed by TCRdb under 2018. Background for the entire study: Peripheral blood was collected at initial diagnosis, before any treatment. In total, over 130 blood samples were TCR-sequenced: some 43 ophthalmopathy, some 75 hyperthyroidism and about 17 hyperthyroidism-to-ophthalmopathy patients. To explore V-J signatures that separate ophthalmopathy from hyperthyroidism, a discovery set of fewer than 110 patients was enrolled, consisting of approximately 45 with ophthalmopathy and approximately 57 with stable hyperthyroidism. The study used TCR beta repertoire signatures to distinguish Graves' ophthalmopathy from Graves' hyperthyroidism and to predict progression to ophthalmopathy. In more than five hyperthyroidism patients, T-cell repertoires of thyroid tissue and blood were compared. The independent validation cohort included under 20 hyperthyroidism patients plus 17 patients who later progressed from hyperthyroidism to ophthalmopathy. Following sample collection, hyperthyroidism patients were given methimazole at a starting dose of 30 mg daily, and ophthalmopathy patients were given high-dose intravenous methylprednisolone. What the research found in general, with its limitations: No statistical method was used to predetermine the sample size, and group allocation was not hidden from the investigators. In validation, the model predicted ophthalmopathy progression with more than 70% sensitivity and roughly 72% specificity; roughly 11 predicted patients were CT-confirmed with GO in a median of approximately six months. Among expanded thyroid clonotypes with frequency above 0.001, most also showed up in blood, which suggests that blood repertoires may reflect the thyroid immune response. Ophthalmopathy was separated from stable hyperthyroidism by the 13-signature model with 85% to 90% sensitivity and roughly 83% specificity in cross-validation and with 80%/75% in the test set.

The sample was peripheral blood. The rearranged segments are TRBV7-9 and TRBJ2-6; the D gene is possibly TRBD1, with 6 bases matching. The sequence came from an adult man with Graves' ophthalmopathy. The DNA sequence follows: TGTGCCAGCAGCTGGACAGTTGCTGGGGCCAACGTCCTGACTTTC. This gives the protein CASSWTVAGANVLTF.